The T cell receptor (beta chain) described here comes from a study of regulatory T cells in long-lasting Graves disease. Study results and caveats: Persistent disease was characterized by preferential usage of TRBV28, TRBJ1-2 and TRBJ2-5.

Regarding time point: newly diagnosed GD, antithyroid drugs for less than 3 months. Researchers made the TCR library from RNA that was extracted from PBMCs. Into tubes containing EDTA, about 10 milliliters of peripheral blood were drawn. Germline CDR1 MNHNS, CDR2 SASEGT. V lost 8 bases and J lost 1; bases outside the gene matches: 2. This CDR3 has 12 residues. Arm-PCR with iRepertoire HTBI primers amplified the CDR3 regions for these TCR beta libraries. TCRdb reprocessed the multiplex PCR reads via MiXCR and lists one record per CDR3 protein. The sample consists of about 530,000 distinct CDR3 sequences, roughly 15% of them appearing once. This clonotype was seen many times. What it recognizes is unknown. These data also featured in a second study, about T cells in Graves' hyperthyroidism and ophthalmopathy.

This TCR derives from a woman aged 35-65 years with Graves disease. The chain couples TRBV6-1 to TRBJ2-7, with 7 bases identical to TRBD2. The material sequenced was peripheral blood mononuclear cells (PBMCs), taken at new diagnosis, from a patient treated with antithyroid drugs. Written as DNA, the CDR3 is TGTGCCAGCGAGCGGGATTCCTACGAGCAGTACTTC. Amino acids: CASERDSYEQYF.